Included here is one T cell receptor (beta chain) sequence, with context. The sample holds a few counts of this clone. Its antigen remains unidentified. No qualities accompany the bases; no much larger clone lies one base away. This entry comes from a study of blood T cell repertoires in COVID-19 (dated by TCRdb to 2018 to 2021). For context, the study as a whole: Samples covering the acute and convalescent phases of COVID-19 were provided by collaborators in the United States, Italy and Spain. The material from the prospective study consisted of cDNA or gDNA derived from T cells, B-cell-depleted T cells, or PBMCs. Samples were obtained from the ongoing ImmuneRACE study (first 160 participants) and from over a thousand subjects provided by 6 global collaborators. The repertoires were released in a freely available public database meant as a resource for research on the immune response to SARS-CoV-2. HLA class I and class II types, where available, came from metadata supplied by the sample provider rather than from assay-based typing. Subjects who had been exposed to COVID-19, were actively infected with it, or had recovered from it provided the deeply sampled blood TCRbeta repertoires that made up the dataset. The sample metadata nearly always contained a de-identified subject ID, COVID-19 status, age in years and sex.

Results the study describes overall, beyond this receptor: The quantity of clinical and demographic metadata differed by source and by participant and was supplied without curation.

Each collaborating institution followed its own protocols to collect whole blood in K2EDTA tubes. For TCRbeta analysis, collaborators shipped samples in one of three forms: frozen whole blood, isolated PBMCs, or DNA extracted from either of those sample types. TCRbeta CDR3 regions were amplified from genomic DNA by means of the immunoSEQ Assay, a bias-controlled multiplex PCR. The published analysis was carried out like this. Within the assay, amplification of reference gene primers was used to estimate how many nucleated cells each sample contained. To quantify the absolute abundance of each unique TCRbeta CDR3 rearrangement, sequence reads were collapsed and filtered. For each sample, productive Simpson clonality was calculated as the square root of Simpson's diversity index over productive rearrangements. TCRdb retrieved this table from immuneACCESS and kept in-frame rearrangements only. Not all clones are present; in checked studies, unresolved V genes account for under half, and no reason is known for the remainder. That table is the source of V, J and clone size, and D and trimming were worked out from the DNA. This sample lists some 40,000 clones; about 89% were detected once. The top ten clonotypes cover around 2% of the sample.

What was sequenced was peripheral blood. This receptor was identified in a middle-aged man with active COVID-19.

The sequenced DNA is TGCGCCAGTAGGCCGGGACTAGCGGGAGTAACCGGGGAGCTGTTTTTT. It translates as CASRPGLAGVTGELFF. The V and J segments used are TRBV5-1 and TRBJ2-2, with 14 bases matching TRBD2. Relative to germline, V is missing 8 bases and J is missing 5 bases, with 8 bases of the junction outside any gene match. Via the germline V gene, CDR1 is SGHRS and CDR2 YFSETQ. The CDR3 runs 16 amino acids, cysteine and phenylalanine included. The DNA shown is the 48-base CDR3, in frame from base 1.